The entry below gives a single TCR beta chain sequence along with its context. Its antigen remains unknown. Per germline, CDR1 SGHNT and CDR2 YYREEE (reference sequence). V shed 0 bases, J shed 3 bases, and the junction held 12 bases outside the gene matches. The CDR3 is made up of 19 amino acids. Repertoires were generated with immunoSEQ multiplex PCR, while TCRdb's copy carries only in-frame clones and drops some. This sample has some 290,000 clones, with around 84% found just once. This entry is derived from a study of Ad26.COV2.S vaccination and SARS-CoV-2 variants. Study-level background: Among those in the COV1001 Ad26.COV2.S trial arm was the donor.

Treatment reported: about 20 received Ad26.COV2.S at low or high dose, single or two shots; about 5 received placebo; per-sample allocation not given. The samples date from day 63 after the first vaccine or placebo injection. Study-level results: Measures of TCR breadth and depth may have fallen short of total T cell responses.

The chain employs TRBV5-4 and TRBJ2-3, with 11 positions matching TRBD2. The sequence derives from a person between 18 and 60 years old who received the Ad26.COV2.S COVID-19 vaccine or a placebo. Source: peripheral blood, taken in a trial of Ad26.COV2.S vaccine versus placebo. The CDR3 DNA reads TGTGCCAGCAGCTTGGTAAAAACTAGCGGGGGCCTGGGTACAGATACGCAGTATTTT. Amino acids: CASSLVKTSGGLGTDTQYF.